The 25 T cell receptor beta chains given below trace back to one sample, sequenced in a study of patients and donors after allogeneic stem cell transplantation (dated by TCRdb to 2020 to 2022). Library method: RT-PCR. This sample was sequenced with a NextSeq 550. The public reads were run again by TCRdb, first through fastp at Q25 and then through MiXCR, and only productive beta chains were kept. Rows with a matching CDR3 protein are joined into one entry that keeps the most common DNA and genes. The sample records 200,000 to 250,000 distinct CDR3 sequences, over 12% of which are singletons. The ten largest make up around a tenth of the sample. Material for sequencing was blood, either unsorted or a sorted T cell fraction (not recorded which). Every receptor here comes from a human donor who was either an allogeneic HSCT recipient or a stem cell or donor lymphocyte infusion donor (not recorded which). It is not recorded whose cells these are; they may come from a transplant donor.

This chain joins TRBV20-1 and TRBJ2-3; D gene ambiguous. V was clipped by 3 bases and J by 0 bases, with 13 bases between them. Germline CDR1 DFQATT, CDR2 SNEGSKA (reference sequence). The CDR3 totals 15 residues. The CDR3 DNA reads as TGCAGTGCTAGTACTCTTCCGTCTAGCACAGATACGCAGTATTTT. Translated, it gives CSASTLPSSTDTQYF.

This clonotype appeared a few times. The CDR3 sequence is CASSQGGNTIYF. CDR3 nucleotides: TGTGCCAGCAGCCAGGGAGGAAACACCATATATTTT. V usage is TRBV6-1 and J usage is TRBJ1-3, with D possibly being TRBD1 (5 bases). Between the trimmed V and J ends, which lost 6 bases and 4 bases, there was a span of 7 bases. The length of the CDR3 is 12 residues. Germline values: CDR1 MNHNS, CDR2 SASEGT.

This clonotype was detected many times. The V gene is TRBV5-6, the J gene TRBJ1-5, with a possible D match to TRBD1 (6 bases). Germline loops: CDR1 SGHDT, CDR2 YYEEEE. V shed 3 bases and J shed 4 bases, with 20 bases lying between them. This CDR3 region has 17 residues. The CDR3 nucleotides read TGTGCCAGCAGCTCTACCCGGACAGACAATTTTAATCAGCCCCAGCATTTT. Encoded protein: CASSSTRTDNFNQPQHF.

This clonotype has ten or more counts. The chain joins TRBV20-1 to TRBJ2-6, with D hard to call. The germline gives CDR1 DFQATT, CDR2 SNEGSKA (reference sequence). The CDR3 has 13 residues. Trimming took off 6 bases at V and 0 bases at J, with 6 bases between the two ends. The CDR3 loop is CSALSSGANVLTF. The CDR3 nucleotides read TGCAGTGCCCTTAGCTCTGGGGCCAACGTCCTGACTTTC.

This clonotype showed up just a few times. V usage is TRBV11-3 and J usage is TRBJ2-7, with 11 bases identical to TRBD2. CDR1 SGHNT and CDR2 YENEEA come from the germline V gene. Unmatched junction bases numbered 3, after V lost 2 bases and J lost 6 bases. The CDR3 consists of 14 residues. The DNA of the CDR3 is TGTGCCAGCAGCTTAAGCCTAGCGGGAGGCGAGCAGTACTTC. This gives the protein CASSLSLAGGEQYF.

Only a few counts were recorded for this clonotype. The CDR3 spells CSASPLRSGSRYTF. CDR3 bases: TGCAGTGCTAGCCCCTTGAGGTCAGGTTCGCGCTACACCTTC. This chain joins TRBV20-1 and TRBJ1-2; D is unclear. This CDR3 comprises 14 residues. The V and J ends lost 3 bases and 9 bases respectively, with 20 bases between them. Germline V lookup: CDR1 DFQATT, CDR2 SNEGSKA (reference sequence).

Only a few counts were recorded for this clonotype. In DNA form, the CDR3 reads TGTGCCAGCAGCACCATCGAGGGACCGGGACGTGAGAAGCAGTACTTC. Its translation is CASSTIEGPGREKQYF. V usage is TRBV7-9 and J usage is TRBJ2-7; D might be TRBD1 or TRBD2, each matching 5 bases. Germline CDR1 SEHNR, CDR2 FQNEAQ (reference sequence). There are 16 residues in the CDR3. Trimming took 5 bases from V and 8 from J, leaving 25 bases between them. The complete variable domain, with remaining parts taken from reference TRBV7-9 and TRBJ2-7, reads DTGVSQNPRHKITKRGQNVTFRCDPISEHNRLYWYRQTLGQGPEFLTYFQNEAQLEKSRLLSDRFSAERPKGSFSTLEIQRTEQGDSAMYLCASSTIEGPGREKQYFGPGTRLTVT.

The V and J genes are TRBV15 and TRBJ1-2; no clear D gene. Looked up from germline, CDR1 is LNHNV and CDR2 is YYDKDF (reference sequence). This CDR3 is built from 16 residues. V gave up 3 bases and J gave up 4 bases, with 18 bases separating them. CDR3 sequence reads: CATSRDRVRDTYGYTF. The CDR3 DNA is TGTGCCACCAGCAGGGATAGGGTCCGAGACACCTATGGCTACACCTTC. Looking up the rest from reference TRBV15 and TRBJ1-2 gives the full variable domain: DAMVIQNPRYQVTQFGKPVTLSCSQTLNHNVMYWYQQKSSQAPKLLFHYYDKDFNNEADTPDNFQSRRPNTSFCFLDIRSPGLGDTAMYLCATSRDRVRDTYGYTFGSGTRLTVV.

Ten or more counts support this clonotype. The V gene is TRBV5-1, the J gene TRBJ2-3; 9 bases are shared with TRBD2. CDR1 and CDR2 from the germline V gene are SGHRS and YFSETQ. This CDR3 contains 14 residues. J lost 6 bases, V lost 4 bases, and 6 bases had no gene match. The CDR3 region has the DNA TGCGCCAGCAGCCCGGGACTAGCAACGGATACGCAGTATTTT. Its translation: CASSPGLATDTQYF. Drawing the rest from reference TRBV5-1 and TRBJ2-3, the complete variable domain is KAGVTQTPRYLIKTRGQQVTLSCSPISGHRSVSWYQQTPGQGLQFLFEYFSETQRNKGNFPGRFSGRQFSNSRSEMNVSTLELGDSALYLCASSPGLATDTQYFGPGTRLTVL.

This clonotype was recorded many times. The chain has TRBV12-3 or TRBV12-4 and TRBJ2-7; 9 positions agree with TRBD1. J was trimmed by 2 bases and V by 3 bases; bases with no gene match: 5. This CDR3 is built from 15 residues. The CDR3 reads CASSFMGQGPYEQYF. In DNA, the CDR3 is TGTGCCAGCAGTTTCATGGGACAGGGCCCCTACGAGCAGTACTTC.

This clonotype was seen more than once but under ten times. J is TRBJ1-2 and V is TRBV20-1; D unresolved. The germline gives CDR1 DFQATT, CDR2 SNEGSKA (reference sequence). Trimming cost V 8 bases and J 5 bases, with 9 bases left between them. The CDR3 spans 10 residues. CDR3 nucleotides: TGCAGTTGCCACCGTTATGGCTACACCTTC. Translation gives CSCHRYGYTF.

This clonotype was observed many times. The rearrangement links TRBV27 to TRBJ2-7; a weak D match, TRBD2 (6 bases). Trimming stripped 7 bases from V and 3 bases from J, with 25 bases between. The CDR3 is 17 residues long. CDR1 is MNHEY and CDR2 is SMNVEV in the germline V gene (reference sequence). CDR3 DNA: TGTGCCAGCACAAATTACCCTCCTACTAGCAGGGACTACGAGCAGTACTTC. Translation: CASTNYPPTSRDYEQYF.

This clonotype was observed a handful of times. The chain has TRBV4-2 and TRBJ1-2; 9 bases agree with TRBD1. CDR3 length equals 15 residues. Germline trimming cut 0 bases from V and 8 bases from J; bases unmatched to any gene: 7. Germline loops: CDR1 LGHNA, CDR2 YNFKEQ. The CDR3, as DNA: TGTGCCAGCAGCCAAGACAGGGACAGGGAGGGCGGCTACACCTTC. Its protein product is CASSQDRDREGGYTF.

This clonotype was picked up a small number of times. The chain employs TRBV19 and TRBJ2-2; 8 bases match TRBD2. The CDR3 covers 16 residues. The V gene's germline CDR1 is LNHDA and CDR2 SQIVND (reference sequence). Losses at the gene ends were 6 bases for V and 0 bases for J; bases not matched to a gene: 6. The CDR3 region has the DNA TGTGCCAGTAGGAGCGGGAGAGCCCCGAACACCGGGGAGCTGTTTTTT. It encodes CASRSGRAPNTGELFF.

This clonotype was seen a few times. The gene calls are TRBV5-1 and TRBJ2-3; D unresolved. The CDR3 consists of 13 residues. V lost 0 bases, J lost 2 bases, and 4 bases lay in between. CDR1 is SGHRS and CDR2 is YFSETQ in the germline V gene. The CDR3 loop reads CASSLGYTDTQYF. DNA of the CDR3: TGCGCCAGCAGCTTGGGATACACAGATACGCAGTATTTT.

The chain links TRBV20-1 to TRBJ2-5, with TRBD1 identical over 11 bases. This CDR3 is 16 amino acids long. V gave up 5 bases and J gave up 4 bases; unmatched junction bases: 12. Per the germline V gene, CDR1 is DFQATT and CDR2 is SNEGSKA (reference sequence). The CDR3 DNA sequence: TGCAGTGCTCCCTCTGGGACAGGGGGGTTTGGAGAGACCCAGTACTTC. Translating gives CSAPSGTGGFGETQYF.

This clonotype was seen more than once but under ten times. The V and J genes are TRBV7-9 and TRBJ2-1; 12 bases map to TRBD2. The CDR3 is 16 residues long. Germline trimming cut 1 base from V and 5 bases from J; bases unmatched to any gene: 3. The germline V gene has CDR1 SEHNR and CDR2 FQNEAQ (reference sequence). CDR3 nucleotides: TGTGCCAGCAGCTTAGTAACTAGCGGGAGGCACAATGAGCAGTTCTTC. It specifies CASSLVTSGRHNEQFF.

In its sample, this clonotype was seen many times. The CDR3 loop is CASSRGRGRDNEQFF. The CDR3 DNA follows: TGTGCCAGCAGTAGGGGGCGGGGGAGGGACAATGAGCAGTTCTTC. J is TRBJ2-1 and V is TRBV2, with D perhaps matching TRBD1 or TRBD2 (7 bases each). Trimming removed 5 bases at V and 5 bases at J, with 16 bases between. CDR1 is SNHLY, CDR2 FYNNEI, per germline. The CDR3 is 15 residues long.

This sequence joins TRBV29-1 and TRBJ2-5, with 9 positions matching TRBD2. This CDR3 is built from 15 residues. The junction had 14 bases not matched to a gene; V was cut back by 6 bases and J by 6 bases. From germline, CDR1 is SQVTM and CDR2 ANQGSEA. The DNA for the CDR3 is TGCAGCGTGGAGACGGGAACTAGCGGGCAGCAGACCCAGTACTTC. Protein product: CSVETGTSGQQTQYF.

This clonotype has ten or more counts. The chain employs TRBV7-3 and TRBJ1-4; possible D gene TRBD1, 6 bases. This CDR3 contains 14 residues. V was cut by 1 base and J by 4 bases, with 7 bases left in between. Germline V gives CDR1 SGHTA, CDR2 FQGTGA. In nucleotides, the CDR3 is TGTGCCAGCAGCTTAAGGGGACATAATGAAAAACTGTTTTTT. This gives the protein CASSLRGHNEKLFF.

This clonotype occurred many times. The V and J genes are TRBV5-6 and TRBJ2-5; D is perhaps TRBD2 (5 bases). The length of the CDR3 is 13 residues. Looked up from germline, CDR1 is SGHDT and CDR2 is YYEEEE. Trimming took 4 bases from V and 0 from J, leaving 7 bases between them. The CDR3 sequence: CASSPGNQETQYF. For the CDR3, the DNA is TGTGCCAGCAGCCCGGGGAACCAAGAGACCCAGTACTTC.

The chain couples TRBV20-1 to TRBJ2-1; 10 nucleotides align to TRBD2. V lost 0 bases to trimming and J lost 7 bases; unmatched junction nucleotides: 6. CDR1 is DFQATT, CDR2 SNEGSKA, per germline (reference sequence). The length of the CDR3 is 15 residues. The CDR3, as DNA: TGCAGTGCTAGAGATAGCGGGAGGCCCGCAAATGAGCAGTTCTTC. Its protein is CSARDSGRPANEQFF.

The sample holds a few counts of this clonotype. The chain is built from TRBV30 and TRBJ1-6, with TRBD1 matching over 9 bases. The germline CDR1 and CDR2 sequences are GTSNPN and SVGIG (reference sequence). V lost 4 bases and J lost 7; bases outside the gene matches: 5. CDR3 length: 14 residues. CDR3 amino acids: CAWTAGQGNSPLHF. In nucleotides, the CDR3 is TGTGCCTGGACTGCCGGACAGGGGAATTCACCCCTCCACTTT.

This clonotype was seen repeatedly, ten times or more. The chain links TRBV12-3 or TRBV12-4 to TRBJ1-2, with no clear D. Trimming cost V 6 bases and J 3 bases, with 11 bases left between them. This CDR3 has 13 residues. The CDR3: CASSLDYDYGYTF. In DNA form, the CDR3 reads TGTGCCAGCAGCCTCGACTATGACTATGGCTACACCTTC.

This clonotype was found many times. J is TRBJ1-1 and V is TRBV12-3 or TRBV12-4; D might be TRBD1 (6 bases). The CDR3 is 15 residues long. V lost 5 bases and J 1 base, leaving 14 bases between the germline ends. The CDR3 DNA follows: TGTGCCAGCAGTCCCACACTCAGGGGGAACACTGAAGCTTTCTTT. This codes for CASSPTLRGNTEAFF.